Below are 4 T cell receptor beta chains sequenced from a single sample in a study of blood T cell repertoires in COVID-19 (dated by TCRdb to 2019 to 2021). The library was produced with the immunoSEQ multiplex PCR assay. TCRdb mirrors the immuneACCESS table, restricted to in-frame sequences. Some clones are absent from its copies; in checked studies, under half trace to an unresolved V gene, and the reason for the others is unknown. In this sample the table shows about 160,000 clones, around 81% of which occur a single time. The top ten constitute about 11% of the sample. Specimen: peripheral blood. Receptors were obtained from a man in his sixties with active or convalescent COVID-19.

This chain uses TRBV6-5 with TRBJ1-5, with a tentative D call TRBD1 (6 bases). This CDR3 has 13 amino acids. Per germline, CDR1 MNHEY and CDR2 SVGAGI. V was clipped by 6 bases and J by 7 bases, with 13 bases between them. The chain's CDR3 is CASRTGSRQPQHF. CDR3 nucleotide sequence: TGTGCCAGCAGAACAGGGTCCCGCCAGCCCCAGCATTTT.

V usage is TRBV5-4 and J usage is TRBJ1-1; D gene uncertain. V gave up 0 bases and J gave up 5 bases, with 8 bases separating them. This CDR3 has 13 residues. The V gene's germline CDR1 is SGHNT and CDR2 YYREEE (reference sequence). The CDR3 loop is CASSLVTGTEAFF. CDR3 DNA sequence: TGTGCCAGCAGCTTGGTAACGGGAACTGAAGCTTTCTTT.

This sequence joins TRBV7-8 and TRBJ2-5; a possible D gene is TRBD1 (5 bases). V lost 7 bases and J lost 1, with 16 bases in between. Germline CDR1 is SGHVS and CDR2 is FQNEAQ. This CDR3 region has 15 residues. The CDR3 sequence is CASTAQGRPQETQYF. The CDR3, as DNA: TGTGCCAGCACCGCCCAGGGCAGACCCCAAGAGACCCAGTACTTC.

In its sample, this clone was seen once. This chain links TRBV12-3 or TRBV12-4 with TRBJ2-1, with 8 bases identical to TRBD1. V trimming: 4 bases; J trimming: 10 bases; junction bases outside the gene matches: 6. CDR3 length: 13 residues. CDR3 protein: CASSYSGGGEQFF. The CDR3 nucleotides read TGTGCCAGCAGTTACTCAGGGGGCGGGGAGCAGTTCTTC.